Listed here are 11 T cell receptor beta chains from one sample, sequenced in a study of blood T cell repertoires in COVID-19. The repertoire was sequenced with immunoSEQ multiplex PCR; TCRdb's copy has only in-frame clones and lacks some. The sample has some 150,000 clones, 80% to 90% seen once. Sequenced input: peripheral blood. Receptor source: an older man with acute or convalescent COVID-19.

V gene TRBV6-6 combines with J gene TRBJ2-3; 10 bases agree with TRBD1. J gave up 6 bases and V 5 bases, and 14 bases lay outside the gene matches. The CDR3 covers 17 residues. The germline V gene encodes CDR1 MNHNY and CDR2 SVGAGI (reference sequence). In nucleotides, the CDR3 is TGTGCCAGCAGTCGCCTGACAGGGGGCCCCTTCGGCGATACGCAGTATTTT. Translating gives CASSRLTGGPFGDTQYF.

The chain carries TRBV7-3 and TRBJ2-3, with TRBD2 matching over 12 bases. V trimming: 5 bases; J trimming: 2 bases; junction bases outside the gene matches: 11. CDR1 is SGHTA, CDR2 FQGTGA, per germline. The CDR3 runs 18 residues. DNA for the CDR3: TGTGCCAGCAGCATAAAAACTACTAGCGGGAGGACCACAGATACGCAGTATTTT. Protein product: CASSIKTTSGRTTDTQYF.

This chain joins TRBV27 and TRBJ2-2; 7 bases align to TRBD2. Germline trimming cut 5 bases from V and 3 bases from J; bases unmatched to any gene: 9. CDR3 size: 16 residues. The germline gives CDR1 MNHEY, CDR2 SMNVEV (reference sequence). This CDR3 reads CASSGGLVVHTGELFF. CDR3 DNA sequence: TGTGCCAGCAGTGGTGGACTAGTTGTTCACACCGGGGAGCTGTTTTTT.

The rearrangement joins TRBV7-9 to TRBJ2-1; 7 bases are shared with TRBD2. The CDR3 is made up of 13 amino acids. J lost 9 bases, V lost 1 base, and 3 bases had no gene match. Germline CDR1 reads SEHNR; CDR2 reads FQNEAQ (reference sequence). The chain's CDR3 is CASSLGREGEQFF. The CDR3 DNA follows: TGTGCCAGCAGCTTAGGGAGGGAGGGTGAGCAGTTCTTC.

Remarks on this clone: Other DNA sequences of this sample code for an identical CDR3. The rearrangement links TRBV4-2 to TRBJ1-2; the D is unclear. Germline CDR1 reads LGHNA; CDR2 reads YNFKEQ. With 0 bases removed from V and 3 bases from J, the gap between germline ends came to 5 bases. The CDR3 is 13 residues long. CDR3 region: CASSQEGDYGYTF. The DNA for the CDR3 is TGTGCCAGCAGCCAAGAGGGAGACTATGGCTACACCTTC.

The chain carries TRBV29-1 and TRBJ1-1; the D is unclear. Germline CDR1 and CDR2: SQVTM and ANQGSEA. V lost 5 bases to trimming and J lost 0 bases, with 4 bases between them. CDR3 length: 11 amino acids. Written as DNA, the CDR3 is TGCAGCGTTTCCATGAACACTGAAGCTTTCTTT. Amino acid sequence: CSVSMNTEAFF. The whole variable domain, remainder taken from reference TRBV29-1 and TRBJ1-1, is SAVISQKPSRDICQRGTSLTIQCQVDSQVTMMFWYRQQPGQSLTLIATANQGSEATYESGFVIDKFPISRPNLTFSTLTVSNMSPEDSSIYLCSVSMNTEAFFGQGTRLTVV.

The V gene is TRBV6-5, the J gene TRBJ2-7, with D tentatively TRBD1 (6 bases). CDR1 and CDR2 from the germline V gene are MNHEY and SVGAGI. This CDR3 has 13 amino acids. The ends were cut back, 6 bases at V and 2 bases at J, with 11 bases in the middle. The CDR3 loop is CASRLQGTYEQYF. The CDR3 DNA reads TGTGCCAGCAGATTGCAGGGGACCTACGAGCAGTACTTC.

The chain joins TRBV5-1 to TRBJ2-7; 11 bases align to TRBD2. This CDR3 spans 18 amino acids. V was clipped by 3 bases and J by 1 base; unmatched bases: 12. CDR1 SGHRS and CDR2 YFSETQ come from the germline V gene. The CDR3: CASSYDTGLADPSYEQYF. CDR3 nucleotide sequence: TGCGCCAGCAGCTACGACACGGGACTAGCGGATCCTTCCTACGAGCAGTACTTC.

In its sample, this clone was seen once. This chain links TRBV5-4 with TRBJ2-1, with a weak D call TRBD2 (6 bases). Germline CDR1 reads SGHNT; CDR2 reads YYREEE (reference sequence). CDR3 length: 15 residues. Trimming left V 4 bases short and J 5 bases short, with 16 bases between. CDR3 bases: TGTGCCAGCAGCCATGCGGGGAATCGCAACAATGAGCAGTTCTTC. Protein: CASSHAGNRNNEQFF.

V and J are TRBV27 and TRBJ1-6; D is undetermined. Per the germline V gene, CDR1 is MNHEY and CDR2 is SMNVEV (reference sequence). There are 14 residues in the CDR3. Trimming took 5 bases from V and 7 from J, leaving 12 bases between them. Here the CDR3 reads CASSPPRENSPLHF. CDR3 DNA sequence: TGTGCCAGCAGTCCCCCGCGGGAAAATTCACCCCTCCACTTT.

The chain combines TRBV5-1 with TRBJ1-4, with 8 nucleotides matching TRBD1. V shed 4 bases, J shed 0 bases, and the junction held 2 bases outside the gene matches. Germline V gene lookup returns CDR1 SGHRS and CDR2 YFSETQ. The CDR3 has 15 amino acids. DNA for the CDR3: TGCGCCAGCAGCCAGGGGGCAGCAACTAATGAAAAACTGTTTTTT. Its protein is CASSQGAATNEKLFF.